This T cell receptor beta chain was sequenced in a study of T cell clonotyping in hematopoietic cell transplantation. Across the whole study: Recipient samples before transplant were obtained post-cytoreduction.

Whole-study results and caveats: At the given depth, recipient repertoires were over 97% de novo clonotypes. After transplant, recipient diversity fell while pathologically expanded clonotypes grew through day 180. Higher Inverse Simpson Index values in graft donor and pretransplant recipient predicted broader posttransplant TCR diversity.

Indicated time point: recipient sample about 28 days before transplant, after cytoreduction. The CDR3 runs to 13 residues. From germline, CDR1 is SQVTM and CDR2 ANQGSEA. Details on this clone: Its target is unknown.

TCRdb keeps only in-frame clones here, not all; method: immunoSEQ multiplex PCR. The sample yields about 27,000 clones, roughly 70% seen once. The V gene is TRBV29-1, the J gene TRBJ2-7, with TRBD2 matching 13 bases. The TCR comes from a man aged 45-65 years with myelodysplastic syndrome. Some clones in this sample may be carry-over from other donors' samples. Sequenced material: peripheral blood mononuclear cells, taken before stem cell transplant. The CDR3 DNA reads as TGCAGTACGGGACTAGCGGGATCGGGGGAGCAGTACTTC. It yields the protein CSTGLAGSGEQYF.